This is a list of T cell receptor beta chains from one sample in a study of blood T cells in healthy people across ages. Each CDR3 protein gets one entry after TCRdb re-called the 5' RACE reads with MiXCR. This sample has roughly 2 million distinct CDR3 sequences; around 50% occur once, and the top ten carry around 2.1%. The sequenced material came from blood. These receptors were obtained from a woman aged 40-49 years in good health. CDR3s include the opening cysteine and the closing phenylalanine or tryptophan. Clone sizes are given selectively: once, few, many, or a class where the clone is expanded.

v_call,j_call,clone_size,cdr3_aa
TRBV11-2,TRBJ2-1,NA,CASIETGVNEQFF
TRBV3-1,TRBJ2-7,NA,CASSQADPLLASYEQYF
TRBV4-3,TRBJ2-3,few,CASSQERGSTDTQYF
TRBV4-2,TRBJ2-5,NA,CASSQETQGLETQYF
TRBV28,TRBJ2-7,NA,CASSRIRGASPYEQYF
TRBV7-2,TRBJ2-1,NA,CASSLDLWQDEQFF
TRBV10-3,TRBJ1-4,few,CAISEGQPNEKLFF
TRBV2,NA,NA,CASGIHGIAEQYF
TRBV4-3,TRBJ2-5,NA,CASSAWGGAKDQTQYF
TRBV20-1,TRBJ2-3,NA,CSARPRQGVTDTQYF
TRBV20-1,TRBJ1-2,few,CSAKQGSYGYTF
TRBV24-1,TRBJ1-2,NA,CATSLGHGYTF
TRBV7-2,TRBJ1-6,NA,CASSSRDGYNSPLHF
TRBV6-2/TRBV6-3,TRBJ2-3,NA,CASAGDTDTQYF
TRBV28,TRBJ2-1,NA,CASSFPRAADNEQFF
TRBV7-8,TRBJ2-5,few,CASSLVLAGVKYF
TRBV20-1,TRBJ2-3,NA,CSARDGTHTQYF
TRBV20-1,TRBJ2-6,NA,CSARDGLAIRTSSGANVLTF
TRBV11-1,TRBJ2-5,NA,CASSTRVAETQETQYF
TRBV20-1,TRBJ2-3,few,CSAPSTSGARTDTQYF
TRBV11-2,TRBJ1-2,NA,CASSLDGTGDGCTF
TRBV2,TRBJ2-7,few,CASNPGQGTYEQYF
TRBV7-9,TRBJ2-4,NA,CASSLVGTRSGLAKNIQYF
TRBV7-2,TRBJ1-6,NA,CASSSGTSHSPLHF
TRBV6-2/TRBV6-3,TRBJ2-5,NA,CASSYAGQGDIETQYF
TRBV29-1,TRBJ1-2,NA,CSVTGLYGYTF
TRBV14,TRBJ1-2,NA,CASSQGPGRFYGYTF
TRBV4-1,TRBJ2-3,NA,CASSQGWTDTQYF
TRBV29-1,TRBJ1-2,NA,CSVGTGGAGNYGYTF
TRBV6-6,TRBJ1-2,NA,CASTVPPYGYTF
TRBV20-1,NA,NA,CSARDDRARDEQYF
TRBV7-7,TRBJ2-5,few,CASSPSGGFQETQYF
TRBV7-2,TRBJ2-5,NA,CASSFVPDRGPF
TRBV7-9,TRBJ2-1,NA,CASSLVAGRLRNEQFF
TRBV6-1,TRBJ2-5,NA,CASRVGQGDQETQYF
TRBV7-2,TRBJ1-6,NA,CASSYGVQGSPLHF
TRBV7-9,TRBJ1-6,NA,CASSGQTDNSPLHF
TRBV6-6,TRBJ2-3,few,CASRDRGEVTDTQYF
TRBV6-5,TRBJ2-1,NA,CASSPVAGGPYNEQFF
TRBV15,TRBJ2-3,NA,CATSSDSTVDTQYF
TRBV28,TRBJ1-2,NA,CASSLWKKPANYGYTF
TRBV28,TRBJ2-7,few,CASSLASNYEQYF
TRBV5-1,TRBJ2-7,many,CASSSTGVAYEQYF
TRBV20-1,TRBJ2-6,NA,CSAREGAGANVLTF
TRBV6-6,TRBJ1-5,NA,CASSYLQGNTQPQHF
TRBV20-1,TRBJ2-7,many,CSARDMASVYEQYF
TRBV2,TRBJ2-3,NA,CASSEGLERAEDTQYF
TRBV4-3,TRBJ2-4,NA,CASSQDWGGAAKNIQYF
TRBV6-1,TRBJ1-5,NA,CASTRSGSFNSNQPQHF
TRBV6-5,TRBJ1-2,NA,CASSYSPLRGYTF
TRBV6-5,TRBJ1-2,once,CASSNGQGGYYGYTF
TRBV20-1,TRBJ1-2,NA,CSARGRHSTGYTF
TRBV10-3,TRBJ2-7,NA,CATQLDRGIDEQYF
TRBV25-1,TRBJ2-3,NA,CASRTGTALLADTQYF
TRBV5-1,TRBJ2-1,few,CASSEEGLAGGYEQFF
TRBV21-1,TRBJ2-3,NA,CATLTSGGPSTDTQYF
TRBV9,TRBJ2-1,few,CASSVGGQSEQFF
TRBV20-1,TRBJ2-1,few,CSARGEQVQGFYNEQFF